The 11 T cell receptor beta chains reported below all come from one sample, sequenced in a study of blood T cell repertoires in COVID-19. Data came from immunoSEQ multiplex PCR; TCRdb stores just in-frame clones and leaves some out. Among about 200,000 clones listed, 80% were seen once. Sequences were obtained from peripheral blood. The origin of the receptors is a human donor in a cohort sampled during active COVID-19.

V gene TRBV11-3 combines with J gene TRBJ2-7, with D possibly TRBD1 on 5 matching bases. V was clipped by 1 base and J by 0 bases, with 13 bases between them. The CDR3 sequence is 16 residues long. CDR1 and CDR2 (germline): SGHNT, YENEEA. DNA for the CDR3: TGTGCCAGCAGCTTAGTCGGCAGGGCGAGCTCCTACGAGCAGTACTTC. Translated, it gives CASSLVGRASSYEQYF.

In this sample, this clone turned up a few times. The rearrangement joins TRBV6-6 to TRBJ2-6; D uncertain. The CDR3 sequence is 16 residues long. V was shortened by 5 bases and J by 0 bases, with 11 bases between the two germline ends. CDR1 MNHNY and CDR2 SVGAGI come from the germline V gene (reference sequence). As DNA, the CDR3 is TGTGCCAGCAGTACCAGACGGAGCTCTGGGGCCAACGTCCTGACTTTC. Translation: CASSTRRSSGANVLTF.

The chain recombines TRBV5-6 with TRBJ2-7, with unresolved D. The V gene lost 5 bases and the J gene lost 6 bases, with 9 bases spanning the gap. The CDR3 totals 11 residues. Germline lookup yields CDR1 SGHDT and CDR2 YYEEEE. This chain's CDR3 is CASRFSGEQYF. The CDR3 DNA sequence: TGTGCCAGCAGGTTTTCGGGCGAGCAGTACTTC.

This sequence joins TRBV7-9 and TRBJ1-4; TRBD1 matches at 10 bases. There are 15 residues in the CDR3. The ends lost 7 bases at V and 8 bases at J; junction bases unmatched: 10. Looked up from germline, CDR1 is SEHNR and CDR2 is FQNEAQ (reference sequence). The CDR3 sequence is CASIPSGQGLEKLFF. The CDR3 DNA follows: TGTGCCAGCATCCCCTCGGGACAGGGGTTAGAAAAACTGTTTTTT.

This clone was counted a single time. The chain has TRBV10-3 and TRBJ1-6; 7 bases are a match to TRBD1. The V and J ends lost 7 bases and 10 bases, in that order; junction bases with no gene match: 4. This CDR3 is built from 12 residues. Germline V CDR1 and CDR2: ENHRY, SYGVKD. In DNA form, the CDR3 reads TGTGCCATCAATACAGGGGACTCACCCCTCCACTTT. Its protein is CAINTGDSPLHF.

The rearrangement uses TRBV28 and TRBJ1-1; the D gene is possibly TRBD1 (5 bases). CDR1 is MDHEN, CDR2 SYDVKM, per germline. V gave up 7 bases and J gave up 1 base, with 10 bases separating them. This CDR3 has 13 residues. The CDR3 DNA sequence: TGTGCCAGCACCCCAGGGTCGAACACTGAAGCTTTCTTT. Protein: CASTPGSNTEAFF.

J is TRBJ1-6 and V is TRBV28, with a weak D call TRBD1 (5 bases). CDR1 is MDHEN, CDR2 SYDVKM, per germline. Trimming took 11 bases from V and 9 from J, leaving 14 bases between them. This CDR3 comprises 12 residues. CDR3 bases: TGTGCCGCCCGGACGGGGGGTTCACCCCTCCACTTT. Its protein is CAARTGGSPLHF.

The J gene is TRBJ1-1, the V gene TRBV28; 10 bases match TRBD1. The ends lost 5 bases at V and 5 bases at J; junction bases unmatched: 8. The germline V gene encodes CDR1 MDHEN and CDR2 SYDVKM. CDR3 size: 15 residues. CDR3: CASSQRPDRGTEAFF. CDR3 nucleotides: TGTGCCAGCAGTCAACGCCCGGACAGGGGGACTGAAGCTTTCTTT.

The chain has TRBV3-1 (or the pseudogene TRBV3-2) and TRBJ1-1; D perhaps matches TRBD1 (5 bases). The germline V gene encodes CDR1 LGHDT and CDR2 YNNKEL (reference sequence). V lost 0 bases and J 7 bases, leaving 12 bases between the germline ends. This CDR3 is 14 amino acids long. In DNA form, the CDR3 reads TGTGCCAGCAGCCAAGATTTGCGGGGGATTGAAGCTTTCTTT. Encoded protein: CASSQDLRGIEAFF.

There are a few counts of this clone. V and J are TRBV3-1 (or the pseudogene TRBV3-2) and TRBJ2-1, with 11 nucleotides matching TRBD2. Per the germline V gene, CDR1 is LGHDT and CDR2 is YNNKEL (reference sequence). J gave up 7 bases and V 1 base, and 0 bases lay outside the gene matches. This CDR3 is built from 14 residues. The CDR3 loop reads CASSQGTSGNEQFF. The DNA of the CDR3 is TGTGCCAGCAGCCAAGGGACTAGCGGGAATGAGCAGTTCTTC.

V usage is TRBV28 and J usage is TRBJ2-7, with 9 positions matching TRBD2. Germline CDR1 MDHEN, CDR2 SYDVKM. The CDR3 is 17 amino acids. The trim removed 7 bases at V and 4 bases at J, leaving 17 bases unmatched. For the CDR3, the DNA is TGTGCCAGCATCCCCGTGAGTAGCGGGAGAGTTGTGTACGAGCAGTACTTC. Residues: CASIPVSSGRVVYEQYF.